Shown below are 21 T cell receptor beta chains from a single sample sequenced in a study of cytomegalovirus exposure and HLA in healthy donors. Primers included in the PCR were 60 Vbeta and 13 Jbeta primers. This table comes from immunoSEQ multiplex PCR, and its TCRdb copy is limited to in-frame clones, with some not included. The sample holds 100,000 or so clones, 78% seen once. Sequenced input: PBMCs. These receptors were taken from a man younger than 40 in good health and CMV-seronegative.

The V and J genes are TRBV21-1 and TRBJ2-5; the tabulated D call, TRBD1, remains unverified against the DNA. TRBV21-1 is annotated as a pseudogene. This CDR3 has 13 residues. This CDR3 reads CASSRGRTETQYF. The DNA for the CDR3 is TGTGCCAGCAGCAGGGGGCGCACAGAGACCCAGTACTTC.

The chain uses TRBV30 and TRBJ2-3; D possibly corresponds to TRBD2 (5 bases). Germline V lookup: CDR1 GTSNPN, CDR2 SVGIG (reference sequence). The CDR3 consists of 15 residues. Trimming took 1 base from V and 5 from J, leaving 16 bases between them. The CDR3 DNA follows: TGTGCCTGGAGTGAGGCGGGCCTGTCCAAAGATACGCAGTATTTT. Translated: CAWSEAGLSKDTQYF.

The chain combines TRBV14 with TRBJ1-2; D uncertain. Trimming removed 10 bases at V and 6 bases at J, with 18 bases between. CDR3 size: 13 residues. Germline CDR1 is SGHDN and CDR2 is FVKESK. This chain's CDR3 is CATRRMEENGYTF. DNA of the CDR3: TGTGCCACCCGACGGATGGAGGAGAATGGCTACACCTTC.

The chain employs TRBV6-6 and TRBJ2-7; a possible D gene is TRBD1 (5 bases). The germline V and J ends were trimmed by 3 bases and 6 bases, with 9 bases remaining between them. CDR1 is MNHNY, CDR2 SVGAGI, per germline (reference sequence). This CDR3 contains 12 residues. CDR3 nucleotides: TGTGCCAGCAGTTATCGGACACCCGAGCAGTACTTC. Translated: CASSYRTPEQYF.

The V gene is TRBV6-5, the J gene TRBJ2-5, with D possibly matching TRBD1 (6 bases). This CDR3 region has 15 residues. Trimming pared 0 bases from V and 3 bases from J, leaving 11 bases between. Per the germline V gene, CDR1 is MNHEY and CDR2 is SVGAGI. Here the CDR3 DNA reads TGTGCCAGCAGTTACTCGATTACAGGGAAAGAGACCCAGTACTTC. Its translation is CASSYSITGKETQYF.

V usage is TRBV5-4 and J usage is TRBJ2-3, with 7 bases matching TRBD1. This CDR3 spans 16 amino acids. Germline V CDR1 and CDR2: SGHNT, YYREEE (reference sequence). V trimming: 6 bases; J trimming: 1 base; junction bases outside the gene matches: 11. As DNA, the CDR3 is TGTGCCAGCAAATCCAGAGGGGGCATGGGCACAGATACGCAGTATTTT. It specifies CASKSRGGMGTDTQYF.

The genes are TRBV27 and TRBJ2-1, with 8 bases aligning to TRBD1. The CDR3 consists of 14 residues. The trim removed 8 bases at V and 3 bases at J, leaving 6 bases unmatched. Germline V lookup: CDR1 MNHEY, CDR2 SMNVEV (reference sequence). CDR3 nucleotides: TGTGCCAGCGGAAGGACAGGGTTCTACAATGAGCAGTTCTTC. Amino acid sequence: CASGRTGFYNEQFF.

The chain's CDR3 is CASSRSGANVLTF. DNA for the CDR3: TGTGCCAGCAGTCGTTCTGGGGCCAACGTCCTGACTTTC. V is TRBV9 and J is TRBJ2-6; D is unclear. This CDR3 region has 13 residues. The ends were cut back, 5 bases at V and 1 base at J, with 4 bases in the middle. Germline V gene sequence: CDR1 SGDLS, CDR2 YYNGEE.

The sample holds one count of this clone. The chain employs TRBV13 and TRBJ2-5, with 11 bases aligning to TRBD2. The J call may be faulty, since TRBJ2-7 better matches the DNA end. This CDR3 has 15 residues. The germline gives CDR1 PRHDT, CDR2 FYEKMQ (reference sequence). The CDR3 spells CASSATTSGSGEQYF. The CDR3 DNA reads TGTGCCAGCAGCGCCACCACTAGCGGGAGCGGCGAGCAGTACTTC.

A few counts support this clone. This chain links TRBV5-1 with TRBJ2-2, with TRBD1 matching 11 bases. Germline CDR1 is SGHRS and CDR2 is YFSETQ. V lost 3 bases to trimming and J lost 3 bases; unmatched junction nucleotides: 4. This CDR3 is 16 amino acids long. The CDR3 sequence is CASSWRTGGDTGELFF. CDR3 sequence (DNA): TGCGCCAGCAGCTGGAGGACAGGGGGCGACACCGGGGAGCTGTTTTTT.

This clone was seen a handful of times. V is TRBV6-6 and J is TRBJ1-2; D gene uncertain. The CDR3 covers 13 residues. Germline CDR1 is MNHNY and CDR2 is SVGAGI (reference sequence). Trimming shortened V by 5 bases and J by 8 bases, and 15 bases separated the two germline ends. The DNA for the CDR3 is TGTGCCAGCAGTGATCCGGGAAGCGGGGGCTACACCTTC. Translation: CASSDPGSGGYTF.

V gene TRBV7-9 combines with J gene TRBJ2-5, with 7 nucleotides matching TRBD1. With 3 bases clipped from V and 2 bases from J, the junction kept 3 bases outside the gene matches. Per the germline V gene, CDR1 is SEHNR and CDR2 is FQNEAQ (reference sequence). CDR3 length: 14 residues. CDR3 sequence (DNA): TGTGCCAGCAGCTTCACAGGGGAACAAGAGACCCAGTACTTC. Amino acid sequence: CASSFTGEQETQYF.

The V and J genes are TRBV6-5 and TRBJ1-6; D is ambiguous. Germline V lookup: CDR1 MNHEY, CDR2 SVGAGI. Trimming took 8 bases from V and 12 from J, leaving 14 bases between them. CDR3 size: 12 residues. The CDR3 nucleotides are TGTGCCAGCCTTGGGCTCACCGGACCCCTCCACTTT. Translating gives CASLGLTGPLHF.

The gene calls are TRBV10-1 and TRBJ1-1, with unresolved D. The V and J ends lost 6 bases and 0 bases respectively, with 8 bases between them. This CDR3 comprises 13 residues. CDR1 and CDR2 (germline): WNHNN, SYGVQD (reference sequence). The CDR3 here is CASSGDMNTEAFF. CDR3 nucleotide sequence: TGCGCCAGCAGCGGCGACATGAACACTGAAGCTTTCTTT.

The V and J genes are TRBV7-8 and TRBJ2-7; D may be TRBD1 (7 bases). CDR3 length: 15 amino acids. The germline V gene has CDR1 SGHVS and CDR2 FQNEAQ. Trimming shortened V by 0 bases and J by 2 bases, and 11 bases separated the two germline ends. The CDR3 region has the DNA TGTGCCAGCAGCTTAGCTTCAGGGGGGCCCTACGAGCAGTACTTC. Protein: CASSLASGGPYEQYF.

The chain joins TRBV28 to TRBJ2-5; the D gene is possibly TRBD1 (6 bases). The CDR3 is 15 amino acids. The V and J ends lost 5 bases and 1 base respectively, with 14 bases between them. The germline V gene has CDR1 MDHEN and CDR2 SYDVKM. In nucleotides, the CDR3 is TGTGCCAGCAGTGCGTACAGGGACCTCCAAGAGACCCAGTACTTC. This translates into CASSAYRDLQETQYF.

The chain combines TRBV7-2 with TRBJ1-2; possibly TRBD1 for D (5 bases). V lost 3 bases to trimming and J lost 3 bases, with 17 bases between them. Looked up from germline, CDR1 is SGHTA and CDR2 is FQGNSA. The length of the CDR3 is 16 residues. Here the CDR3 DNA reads TGTGCCAGCAGCTTTGCAGGGTCTCTCTTACACTATGGCTACACCTTC. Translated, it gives CASSFAGSLLHYGYTF.

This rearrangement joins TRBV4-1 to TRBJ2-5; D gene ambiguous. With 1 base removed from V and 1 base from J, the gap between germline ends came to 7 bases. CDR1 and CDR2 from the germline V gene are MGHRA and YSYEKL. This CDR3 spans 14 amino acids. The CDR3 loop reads CASSQGQIQETQYF. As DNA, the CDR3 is TGCGCCAGCAGCCAAGGTCAGATCCAAGAGACCCAGTACTTC.

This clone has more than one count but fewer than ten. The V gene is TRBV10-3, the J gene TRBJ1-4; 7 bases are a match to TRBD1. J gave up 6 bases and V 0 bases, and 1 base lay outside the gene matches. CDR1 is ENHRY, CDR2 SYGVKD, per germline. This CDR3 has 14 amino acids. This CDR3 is CAISESTGDEKLFF. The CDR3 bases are TGTGCCATCAGTGAGTCCACAGGGGATGAAAAACTGTTTTTT.

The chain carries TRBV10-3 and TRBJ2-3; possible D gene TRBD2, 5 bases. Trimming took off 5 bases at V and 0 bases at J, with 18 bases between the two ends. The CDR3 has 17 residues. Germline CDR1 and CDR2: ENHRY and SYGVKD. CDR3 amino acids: CAISRSVAGSSTDTQYF. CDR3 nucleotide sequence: TGTGCCATCAGTCGTTCTGTTGCGGGTTCTAGCACAGATACGCAGTATTTT.

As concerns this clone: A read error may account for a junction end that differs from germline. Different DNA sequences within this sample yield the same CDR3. The CDR3 bases are TGCGCTAGCAGCCTAGAAGGGGCGCGCTCTGCGAATGAAAAACTGTTTTTT. Its translation: CASSLEGARSANEKLFF. The V call is TRBV4-1, the J call TRBJ1-4; tentatively, D is TRBD1 (5 bases). Germline V CDR1 and CDR2: MGHRA, YSYEKL. The CDR3 runs 17 residues.